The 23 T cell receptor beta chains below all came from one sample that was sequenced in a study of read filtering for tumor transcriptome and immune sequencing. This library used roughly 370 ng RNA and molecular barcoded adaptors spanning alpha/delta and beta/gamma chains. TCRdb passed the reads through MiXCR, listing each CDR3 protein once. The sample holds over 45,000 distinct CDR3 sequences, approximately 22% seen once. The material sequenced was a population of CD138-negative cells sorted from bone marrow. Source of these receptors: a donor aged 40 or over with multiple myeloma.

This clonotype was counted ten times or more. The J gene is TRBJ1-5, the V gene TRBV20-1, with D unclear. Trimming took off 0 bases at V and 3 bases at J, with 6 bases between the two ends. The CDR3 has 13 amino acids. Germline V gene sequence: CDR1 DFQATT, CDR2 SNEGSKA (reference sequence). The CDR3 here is CSARDRYNQPQHF. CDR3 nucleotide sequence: TGCAGTGCTAGAGACAGATACAATCAGCCCCAGCATTTT.

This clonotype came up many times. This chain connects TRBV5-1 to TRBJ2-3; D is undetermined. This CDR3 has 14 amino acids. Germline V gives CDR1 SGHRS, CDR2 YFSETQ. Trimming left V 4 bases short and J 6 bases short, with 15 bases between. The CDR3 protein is CASSPTPAQDTQYF. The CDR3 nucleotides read TGCGCCAGCAGCCCGACTCCGGCCCAGGATACGCAGTATTTT.

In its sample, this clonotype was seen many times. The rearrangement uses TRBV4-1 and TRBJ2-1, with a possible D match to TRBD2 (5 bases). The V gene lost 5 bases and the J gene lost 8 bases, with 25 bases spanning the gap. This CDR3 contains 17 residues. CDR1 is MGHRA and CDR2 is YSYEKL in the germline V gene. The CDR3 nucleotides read TGCGCCAGCAGCTTCCCGGCCGGGATGAACATTCGGGATGAGCAGTTCTTC. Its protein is CASSFPAGMNIRDEQFF.

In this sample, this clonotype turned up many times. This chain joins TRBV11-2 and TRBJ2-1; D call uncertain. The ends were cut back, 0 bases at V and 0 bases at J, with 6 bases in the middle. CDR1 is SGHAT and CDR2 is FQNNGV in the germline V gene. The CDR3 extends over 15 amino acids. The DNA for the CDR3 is TGTGCCAGCAGCTTAGACAGGAGCTCCTACAATGAGCAGTTCTTC. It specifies CASSLDRSSYNEQFF.

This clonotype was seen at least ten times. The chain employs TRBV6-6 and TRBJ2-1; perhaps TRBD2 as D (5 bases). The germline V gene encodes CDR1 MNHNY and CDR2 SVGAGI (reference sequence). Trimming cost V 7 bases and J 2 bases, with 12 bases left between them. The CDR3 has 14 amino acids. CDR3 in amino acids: CASTRGSTYNEQFF. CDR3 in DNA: TGTGCCAGCACCCGGGGTTCCACCTACAATGAGCAGTTCTTC.

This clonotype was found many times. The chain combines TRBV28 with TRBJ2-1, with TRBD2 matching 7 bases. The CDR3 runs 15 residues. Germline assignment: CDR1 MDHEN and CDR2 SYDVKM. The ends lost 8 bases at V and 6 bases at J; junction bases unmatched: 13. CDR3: CASFGGGTGFNEQFF. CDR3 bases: TGTGCCAGCTTTGGGGGGGGAACGGGATTCAATGAGCAGTTCTTC.

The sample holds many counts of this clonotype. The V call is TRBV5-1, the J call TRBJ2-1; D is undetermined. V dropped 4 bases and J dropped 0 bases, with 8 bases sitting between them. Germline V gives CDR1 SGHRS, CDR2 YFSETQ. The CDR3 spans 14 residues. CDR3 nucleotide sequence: TGCGCCAGCAGCCCGGTTTCCTCCTACAATGAGCAGTTCTTC. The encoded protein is CASSPVSSYNEQFF.

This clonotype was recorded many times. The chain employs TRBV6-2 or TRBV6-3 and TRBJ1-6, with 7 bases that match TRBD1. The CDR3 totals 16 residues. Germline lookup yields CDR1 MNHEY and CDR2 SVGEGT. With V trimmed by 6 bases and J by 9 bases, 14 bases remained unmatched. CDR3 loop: CASRESTGQMASPLHF. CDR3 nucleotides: TGTGCCAGCAGAGAGTCGACAGGGCAGATGGCTTCACCCCTCCACTTT.

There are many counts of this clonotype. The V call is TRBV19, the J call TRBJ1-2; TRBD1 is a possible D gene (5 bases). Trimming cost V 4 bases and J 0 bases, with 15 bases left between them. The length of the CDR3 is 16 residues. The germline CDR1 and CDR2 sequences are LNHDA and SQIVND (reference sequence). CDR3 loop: CASSTGVWGSNYGYTF. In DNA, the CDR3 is TGTGCCAGTAGTACCGGCGTTTGGGGCTCTAACTATGGCTACACCTTC.

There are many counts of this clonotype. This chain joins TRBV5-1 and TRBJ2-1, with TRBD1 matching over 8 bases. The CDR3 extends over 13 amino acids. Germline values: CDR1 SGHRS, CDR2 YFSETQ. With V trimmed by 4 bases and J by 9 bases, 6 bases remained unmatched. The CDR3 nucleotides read TGCGCCAGCAGCCAAGGACAGGGCGGTGAGCAGTTCTTC. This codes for CASSQGQGGEQFF.

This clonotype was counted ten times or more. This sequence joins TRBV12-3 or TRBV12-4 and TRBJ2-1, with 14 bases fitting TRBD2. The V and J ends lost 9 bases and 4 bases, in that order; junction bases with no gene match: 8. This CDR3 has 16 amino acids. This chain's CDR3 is CASSGTSGRGYNEQFF. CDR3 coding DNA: TGTGCCAGTTCCGGGACTAGCGGGAGAGGTTACAATGAGCAGTTCTTC.

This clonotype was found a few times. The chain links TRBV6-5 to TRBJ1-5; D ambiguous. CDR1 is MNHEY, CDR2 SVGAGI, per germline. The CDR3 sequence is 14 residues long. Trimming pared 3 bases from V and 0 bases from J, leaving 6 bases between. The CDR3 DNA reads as TGTGCCAGCAGTTATGGGGTTAGCAATCAGCCCCAGCATTTT. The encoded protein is CASSYGVSNQPQHF.

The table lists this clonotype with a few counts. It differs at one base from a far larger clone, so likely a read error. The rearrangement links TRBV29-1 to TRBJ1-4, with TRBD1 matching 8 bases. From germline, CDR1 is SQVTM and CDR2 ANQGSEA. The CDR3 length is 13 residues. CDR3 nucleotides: TGCAGCGGGCGATCGGACAGGGCTGATACGCGGTATTTT. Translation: CSGRSDRADTRYF.

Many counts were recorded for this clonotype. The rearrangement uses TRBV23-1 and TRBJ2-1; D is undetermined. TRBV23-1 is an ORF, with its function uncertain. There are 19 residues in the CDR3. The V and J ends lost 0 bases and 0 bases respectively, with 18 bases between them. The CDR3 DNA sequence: TGCGCCAGCAGTCAATCAATTTACACGGCCCCGAGCTCCTACAATGAGCAGTTCTTC. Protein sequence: CASSQSIYTAPSSYNEQFF.

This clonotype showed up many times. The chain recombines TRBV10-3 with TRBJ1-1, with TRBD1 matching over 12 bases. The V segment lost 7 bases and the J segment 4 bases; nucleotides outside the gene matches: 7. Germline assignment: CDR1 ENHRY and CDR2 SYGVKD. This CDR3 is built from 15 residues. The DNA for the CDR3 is TGTGCCATCAAAAAGGGACAGGGGGCCGGCACTGAAGCTTTCTTT. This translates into CAIKKGQGAGTEAFF.

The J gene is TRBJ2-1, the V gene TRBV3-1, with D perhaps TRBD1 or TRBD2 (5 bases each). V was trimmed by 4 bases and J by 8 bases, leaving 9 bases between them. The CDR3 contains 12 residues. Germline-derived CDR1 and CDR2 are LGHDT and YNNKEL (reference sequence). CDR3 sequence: CASSRQGDEQFF. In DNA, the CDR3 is TGTGCCAGCAGCCGGCAGGGAGATGAGCAGTTCTTC.

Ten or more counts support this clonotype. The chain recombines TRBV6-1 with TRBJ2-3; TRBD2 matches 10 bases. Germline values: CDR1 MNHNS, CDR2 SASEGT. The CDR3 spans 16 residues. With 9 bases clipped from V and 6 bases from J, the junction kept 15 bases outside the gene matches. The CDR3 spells CASKTWSSGSTDTQYF. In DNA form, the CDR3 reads TGTGCCAGTAAAACGTGGTCTAGCGGGAGTACCGATACGCAGTATTTT.

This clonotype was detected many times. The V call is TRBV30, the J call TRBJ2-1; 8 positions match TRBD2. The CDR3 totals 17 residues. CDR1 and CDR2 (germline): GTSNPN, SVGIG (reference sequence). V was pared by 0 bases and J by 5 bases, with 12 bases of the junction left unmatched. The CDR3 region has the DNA TGTGCCTGGAGTGTCTTTGGCGGCGGGAGGCTCCACAATGAGCAGTTCTTC. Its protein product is CAWSVFGGGRLHNEQFF.

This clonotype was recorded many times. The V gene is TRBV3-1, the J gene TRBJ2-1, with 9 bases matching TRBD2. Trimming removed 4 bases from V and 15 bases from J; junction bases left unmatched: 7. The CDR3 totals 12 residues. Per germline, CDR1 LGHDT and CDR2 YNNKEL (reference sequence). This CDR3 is CASSPDSGRPFF. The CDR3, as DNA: TGTGCCAGCAGCCCAGATAGCGGGAGACCGTTCTTC.

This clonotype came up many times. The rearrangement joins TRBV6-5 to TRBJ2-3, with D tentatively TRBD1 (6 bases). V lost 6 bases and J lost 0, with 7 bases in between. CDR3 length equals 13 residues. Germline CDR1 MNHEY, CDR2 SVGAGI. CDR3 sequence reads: CASRDSSTDTQYF. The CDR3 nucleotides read TGTGCCAGCAGGGACAGTAGCACAGATACGCAGTATTTT.

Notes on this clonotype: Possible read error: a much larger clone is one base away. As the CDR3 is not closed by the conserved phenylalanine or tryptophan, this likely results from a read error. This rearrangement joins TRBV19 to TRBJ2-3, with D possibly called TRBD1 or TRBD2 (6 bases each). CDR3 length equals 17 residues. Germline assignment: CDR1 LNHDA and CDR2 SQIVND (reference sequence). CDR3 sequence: CATRRTPAGTYTDTQYL. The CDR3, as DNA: TGTGCTACTCGAAGAACCCCGGCGGGGACATACACAGATACGCAGTATCTT.

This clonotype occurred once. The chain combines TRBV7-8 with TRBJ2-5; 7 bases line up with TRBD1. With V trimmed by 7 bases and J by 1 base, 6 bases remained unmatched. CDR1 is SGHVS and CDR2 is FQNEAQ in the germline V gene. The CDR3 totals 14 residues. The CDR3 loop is CASIQGPLQETQYF. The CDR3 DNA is TGTGCCAGCATACAGGGGCCCCTCCAAGAGACCCAGTACTTC.

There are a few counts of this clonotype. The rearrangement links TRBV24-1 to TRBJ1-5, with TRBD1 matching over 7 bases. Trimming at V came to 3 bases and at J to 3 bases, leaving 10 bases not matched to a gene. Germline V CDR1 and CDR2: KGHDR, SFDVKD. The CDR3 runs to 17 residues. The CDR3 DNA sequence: TGTGCCACCAGTGATACCCGACAGGGACCTACCAATCAGCCCCAGCATTTT. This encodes CATSDTRQGPTNQPQHF.